This T cell receptor beta chain appears in the sequencing data of a study of blood T cell repertoires in COVID-19. Study-wide context: Acute and convalescent COVID-19 specimens originated in the United States, Italy and Spain.

CDR1 is SGHVS and CDR2 is FNYEAQ in the germline V gene. J was trimmed by 7 bases and V by 5 bases; bases with no gene match: 10. The CDR3 extends over 16 amino acids. Data came from immunoSEQ multiplex PCR; TCRdb stores just in-frame clones and leaves some out. The sample carries around 100,000 clones, around 93% recorded once. This clone was seen a single time. The chain employs TRBV7-6 and TRBJ2-1; TRBD1 matches at 11 bases. Sequenced input: peripheral blood. This clonotype originated in a human donor with active COVID-19. The donor label of this sample is uncertain. The CDR3 nucleotides are TGTGCCAGCAGCGACGCCTTCCGGGACAGGGGGAATGAGCAGTTCTTC. It codes for CASSDAFRDRGNEQFF.